The rows below give T cell receptor beta chains drawn from one sample of a study of cytomegalovirus exposure and HLA in healthy donors. Assay: immunoSEQ multiplex PCR; the TCRdb copy retains only in-frame clones and omits some. The sample totals tens of thousands of clones. Sequencing was performed on PBMCs. These receptor sequences come from a female donor in good health and CMV-seropositive. Each CDR3 is given with its conserved first and last residue. The D gene is left open where the match is weak.

TRBV6-1,TRBJ1-2,-,CASGGKASNYGYTF,TGTGCCAGCGGGGGGAAGGCGTCTAACTATGGCTACACCTTC
TRBV5-1,TRBJ2-7,TRBD2,CASSLATSVSYEQYF,TGCGCCAGCAGCTTGGCTACTAGCGTCTCCTACGAGCAGTACTTC
TRBV4-1,TRBJ1-2,-,CASSQVRITGVGDGYTF,TGCGCCAGCAGCCAAGTTCGGATAACAGGAGTAGGTGATGGCTACACCTTC
TRBV7-2,TRBJ2-7,TRBD2,CASSLGPSGSTYEQYF,TGTGCCAGCAGCTTAGGCCCTAGCGGGAGTACCTACGAGCAGTACTTC
TRBV6-5,TRBJ1-2,-,CASSKTENYGYTF,TGTGCCAGCAGCAAGACAGAAAACTATGGCTACACCTTC
TRBV6-4,TRBJ2-1,TRBD2,CASSGLAGAYNEQFF,TGTGCCAGCAGTGGACTAGCGGGGGCCTACAATGAGCAGTTCTTC
TRBV19,TRBJ2-7,-,CASSIVQGYSYEQYF,TGTGCCAGTAGTATAGTCCAGGGCTATTCGTACGAGCAGTACTTC
TRBV5-1,TRBJ1-4,TRBD1,CASSGLGTDNEKLFF,TGCGCCAGCAGCGGACTCGGGACAGATAATGAAAAACTGTTTTTT
TRBV6-1,TRBJ2-7,TRBD2,CASSGFWTSGRVYEQYF,TGTGCCAGCAGTGGGTTCTGGACTAGCGGAAGAGTCTACGAGCAGTACTTC
TRBV6-5,TRBJ2-3,TRBD2,CASRLGLPKTDTQYF,TGTGCCAGCAGATTGGGACTACCGAAAACAGATACGCAGTATTTT
TRBV5-1,TRBJ1-1,-,CASSSLWGAEAFF,TGCGCCAGCAGCTCCCTTTGGGGCGCTGAAGCTTTCTTT
TRBV6-5,TRBJ1-1,-,CASSYRGGGTEAFF,TGTGCCAGCAGTTACAGGGGAGGTGGCACTGAAGCTTTCTTT
TRBV28,TRBJ1-5,TRBD1,CASSQTGGGQPQHF,TGTGCCAGCAGCCAAACAGGGGGCGGTCAGCCCCAGCATTTT
TRBV7-3,TRBJ2-3,-,CASSLRLSTDTQYF,TGTGCCAGCAGCTTAAGGCTCTCGACAGATACGCAGTATTTT
TRBV11-2,TRBJ2-7,-,CASSPINSEQYF,TGTGCCAGCAGCCCTATCAACAGCGAGCAGTACTTC
TRBV19,TRBJ1-2,-,CASRGSLNYGYTF,TGTGCCAGTAGGGGCTCTCTTAACTATGGCTACACCTTC
TRBV4-3,TRBJ2-3,-,CASSQHYGGTDTQYF,TGCGCCAGCAGCCAACATTACGGTGGCACAGATACGCAGTATTTT
TRBV6-5,TRBJ2-2,TRBD2,CASSLGGDGAGELFF,TGTGCCAGCAGTCTGGGAGGGGACGGAGCCGGGGAGCTGTTTTTT
TRBV6-5,TRBJ2-7,TRBD1,CASRRQGYYEQYF,TGTGCCAGCAGGAGACAGGGTTACTACGAGCAGTACTTC
TRBV18,TRBJ1-1,-,CASSPLVARGSTEAFF,TGTGCCAGCTCACCACTTGTGGCCAGGGGTAGTACTGAAGCTTTCTTT
TRBV25-1,TRBJ2-7,-,CASSDDQGRVYEQYF,TGTGCCAGCAGTGACGACCAGGGAAGAGTCTACGAGCAGTACTTC
TRBV15,TRBJ2-7,TRBD2,CATGRGIAGLEEQYF,TGTGCCACCGGCAGAGGCATAGCGGGACTCGAAGAGCAGTACTTC
TRBV7-2,TRBJ2-5,-,CASSLGAAETQYF,TGTGCCAGCAGCTTAGGGGCAGCAGAGACCCAGTACTTC
TRBV4-1,TRBJ2-3,TRBD1,CASSSGQGLDTQYF,TGCGCCAGCAGCTCGGGACAGGGGCTGGATACGCAGTATTTT
TRBV6-6,TRBJ2-7,TRBD2,CASSYSPREVYEQYF,TGTGCCAGCAGTTACTCTCCGCGGGAGGTCTACGAGCAGTACTTC
TRBV5-1,TRBJ1-6,-,CASSLGGAPPLHF,TGCGCCAGCAGCTTAGGAGGAGCTCCACCCCTCCACTTT
TRBV27,TRBJ1-2,TRBD1,CASSSPGQGPYGYTF,TGTGCCAGCAGCTCCCCGGGACAGGGCCCCTATGGCTACACCTTC
TRBV30,TRBJ1-1,TRBD1,CAWKGLQGVRVAEAFF,TGTGCCTGGAAGGGGCTCCAGGGGGTCCGGGTCGCTGAAGCTTTCTTT